This T cell receptor (beta chain) was found in a study of CD8 T cells in ankylosing spondylitis. Points from the study as a whole: Disease-linked clones displayed a CD8+ phenotype and appeared relatively rarely in peripheral blood.

TCRdb reanalysed the 5' RACE reads using MiXCR and keeps one entry per CDR3 protein. The sample records some 220,000 distinct CDR3 sequences, roughly 8% being singletons. The CDR3 runs to 19 residues. Trimming removed 4 bases at V and 2 bases at J, with 27 bases between. CDR1 and CDR2 (germline): MNHNS, SASEGT. As regards this clonotype: The antigen remains unidentified.

The sample was blood, either unsorted or a sorted T cell fraction (not recorded which). The chain joins TRBV6-1 to TRBJ2-7, with D possibly called TRBD1 or TRBD2 (7 bases each). The TCR sequence derives from a female donor with ankylosing spondylitis or in good health (not recorded which). DNA for the CDR3: TGTGCCAGCAGTGTCCGGGACAGACATCGTAGCGGGTTCGCCTACGAGCAGTACTTC. Translation gives CASSVRDRHRSGFAYEQYF.